This TCR beta chain derives from a study of T cell changes during pregnancy in multiple sclerosis. This clone was found a few times. The ends lost 6 bases at V and 5 bases at J; junction bases unmatched: 7. The CDR3 extends over 15 amino acids. CDR1 and CDR2 (germline): ENHRY, SYGVKD. Data came from immunoSEQ multiplex PCR; TCRdb stores just in-frame clones and leaves some out. This table holds tens of thousands of clones, 88% found once. Sequences were derived from CD4+ T cells from peripheral blood mononuclear cells, sampled before pregnancy. J is TRBJ2-1 and V is TRBV10-3, with 10 bases fitting TRBD2. The sequence was collected from a female donor with multiple sclerosis, enrolled in a pregnancy study. The CDR3 DNA is TGTGCCATCAGGGATAGCGGGAGGCCACACAATGAGCAGTTCTTC. This sequence encodes CAIRDSGRPHNEQFF.